A selection of T cell receptor beta chains follows, all from one sample in a study of blood T cell repertoires in COVID-19. The data were produced by immunoSEQ multiplex PCR, yet TCRdb's version contains in-frame clones alone and is incomplete. The profile shows about 32,000 clones, roughly 93% of them singletons. What was sequenced was peripheral blood. The receptors derive from a male donor with active COVID-19. The CDR3 runs from the conserved cysteine through the conserved F or W. D genes are given only for firm matches. Clone size, where shown, is once, few, many, or a class for clones that have expanded.

J	V	D	size	CDR3	DNA
TRBJ1-1	TRBV11-2	TRBD1	once	CASSLVRGVGENTEAFF	TGTGCCAGCAGCTTAGTCAGGGGGGTGGGTGAAAACACTGAAGCTTTCTTT
TRBJ2-3	TRBV9	TRBD2	once	CASSVLAGGQVADTQYF	TGTGCCAGCAGCGTCCTAGCGGGGGGGCAGGTGGCAGATACGCAGTATTTT
TRBJ2-5	TRBV7-8	NA	NA	CASSPRGQLGAQYF	TGTGCCAGCTCCCCGCGGGGGCAGCTGGGGGCCCAGTACTTC
TRBJ2-1	TRBV30	NA	NA	CAWSVAVSYNEQFF	TGTGCCTGGAGTGTAGCGGTCTCCTACAATGAGCAGTTCTTC
TRBJ2-1	TRBV6-5	TRBD2	NA	CASSYGTSGGAREQFF	TGTGCCAGCAGTTACGGGACTAGCGGGGGGGCCAGAGAGCAGTTCTTC
TRBJ2-7	TRBV6-5	TRBD1	NA	CASSPGTESYEQYF	TGTGCCAGCAGTCCCGGGACAGAGTCCTACGAGCAGTACTTC
TRBJ1-6	TRBV7-9	TRBD1	NA	CASSPEQGTNSPLHF	TGTGCCAGCAGCCCAGAACAGGGGACGAATTCACCCCTCCACTTT
TRBJ2-5	TRBV7-2	TRBD2	NA	CASSSGLVGETQYF	TGTGCCAGCAGCTCTGGACTAGTAGGCGAGACCCAGTACTTC
TRBJ1-5	TRBV30	NA	few	CAWASLGGLNQPQHF	TGTGCCTGGGCCTCCCTCGGAGGGCTCAATCAGCCCCAGCATTTT
TRBJ1-6	TRBV11-3	NA	NA	CASSLNSGGSPLHF	TGTGCCAGCAGCCTCAACTCGGGTGGCTCACCCCTCCACTTT
TRBJ1-2	TRBV11-1	TRBD1	NA	CASSRDRDDYGYTF	TGTGCCAGCAGTCGGGACAGGGATGACTATGGCTACACCTTC
TRBJ2-2	TRBV5-1	NA	NA	CASLRGNTGELFF	TGCGCCAGCCTTAGGGGGAACACCGGGGAGCTGTTTTTT
TRBJ1-3	TRBV3-1/TRBV3-2	NA	NA	CASSPDRFSGNTIYF	TGTGCCAGCAGCCCCGACAGGTTCTCTGGAAACACCATATATTTT
TRBJ1-6	TRBV30	NA	NA	CAWSVRRAFGGPLHF	TGTGCCTGGAGTGTACGAAGAGCCTTTGGCGGACCCCTCCACTTT
TRBJ1-2	TRBV6-2/TRBV6-3	TRBD1	NA	CASSQDRVDGYTF	TGTGCCAGCAGTCAGGACAGGGTGGATGGCTACACCTTC
TRBJ1-2	TRBV9	NA	NA	CASSVGPRENYGYTF	TGTGCCAGCAGCGTTGGGCCTCGGGAAAACTATGGCTACACCTTC
TRBJ2-6	TRBV6-6	TRBD1	NA	CASSPPGQGYWAGANVLTF	TGTGCCAGCAGTCCACCGGGACAGGGGTATTGGGCTGGGGCCAACGTCCTGACTTTC
TRBJ1-5	TRBV5-6	NA	NA	CASSRGGTSNQPQHF	TGTGCCAGCAGCAGGGGGGGGACGAGCAATCAGCCCCAGCATTTT
TRBJ1-2	TRBV3-1/TRBV3-2	TRBD1	NA	CASSQGTGAYRGYTF	TGTGCCAGCAGCCAAGGGACAGGGGCTTACCGTGGCTACACCTTC
TRBJ1-5	TRBV30	NA	NA	CAWSRVAGDQPQHF	TGTGCCTGGAGCCGGGTGGCCGGGGATCAGCCCCAGCATTTT
TRBJ2-2	TRBV10-3	NA	NA	CAIRQSATGELFF	TGTGCCATCAGACAGTCAGCCACCGGGGAGCTGTTTTTT
TRBJ1-6	TRBV19	TRBD1	NA	CASAAWTGPDSPLHF	TGTGCCAGCGCTGCCTGGACAGGTCCTGATTCACCCCTCCACTTT
TRBJ2-1	TRBV7-9	TRBD1	NA	CAGLESGQTYNEQFF	TGTGCCGGACTCGAGTCGGGACAGACTTACAATGAGCAGTTCTTC
TRBJ2-6	TRBV1	NA	NA	CTSSPQSIQGAAGANVLTF	TGCACCAGCAGCCCCCAATCGATACAGGGGGCGGCTGGGGCCAACGTCCTGACTTTC
TRBJ2-7	TRBV6-6	NA	few	CASNLGSGKSEQYF	TGTGCCAGCAACCTCGGGTCGGGGAAGAGCGAGCAGTACTTC
TRBJ1-1	TRBV7-9	NA	NA	CASSVRQRILF	TGTGCCAGCAGCGTGAGGCAGCGGATCCTCTTT
TRBJ2-7	TRBV27	TRBD1	NA	CASSLSSGTGGAGMLGEQYF	TGTGCCAGCAGTTTATCGTCCGGGACAGGGGGCGCGGGAATGTTGGGCGAGCAGTACTTC
TRBJ1-1	TRBV18	TRBD1	NA	CASSPPTTGTNTEAFF	TGTGCCAGCTCACCACCGACGACAGGGACAAACACTGAAGCTTTCTTT
TRBJ1-1	TRBV5-1	NA	NA	CASSFRAGGTAEAFF	TGCGCCAGCAGCTTTCGTGCGGGCGGAACCGCTGAAGCTTTCTTT
TRBJ2-5	TRBV5-1	TRBD1	NA	CASSSQGQGVETQYF	TGCGCCAGCAGCTCGCAAGGACAGGGGGTTGAGACCCAGTACTTC
TRBJ2-2	TRBV7-9	TRBD2	NA	CASTPTRGLAGRNNFANTGELFF	TGTGCCAGCACCCCTACCCGGGGACTAGCGGGGCGAAACAACTTCGCGAACACCGGGGAGCTGTTTTTT
TRBJ1-4	TRBV13	NA	NA	CASSSREEQRSEKLFF	TGTGCCAGCAGCTCCCGGGAGGAGCAACGCTCTGAAAAACTGTTTTTT